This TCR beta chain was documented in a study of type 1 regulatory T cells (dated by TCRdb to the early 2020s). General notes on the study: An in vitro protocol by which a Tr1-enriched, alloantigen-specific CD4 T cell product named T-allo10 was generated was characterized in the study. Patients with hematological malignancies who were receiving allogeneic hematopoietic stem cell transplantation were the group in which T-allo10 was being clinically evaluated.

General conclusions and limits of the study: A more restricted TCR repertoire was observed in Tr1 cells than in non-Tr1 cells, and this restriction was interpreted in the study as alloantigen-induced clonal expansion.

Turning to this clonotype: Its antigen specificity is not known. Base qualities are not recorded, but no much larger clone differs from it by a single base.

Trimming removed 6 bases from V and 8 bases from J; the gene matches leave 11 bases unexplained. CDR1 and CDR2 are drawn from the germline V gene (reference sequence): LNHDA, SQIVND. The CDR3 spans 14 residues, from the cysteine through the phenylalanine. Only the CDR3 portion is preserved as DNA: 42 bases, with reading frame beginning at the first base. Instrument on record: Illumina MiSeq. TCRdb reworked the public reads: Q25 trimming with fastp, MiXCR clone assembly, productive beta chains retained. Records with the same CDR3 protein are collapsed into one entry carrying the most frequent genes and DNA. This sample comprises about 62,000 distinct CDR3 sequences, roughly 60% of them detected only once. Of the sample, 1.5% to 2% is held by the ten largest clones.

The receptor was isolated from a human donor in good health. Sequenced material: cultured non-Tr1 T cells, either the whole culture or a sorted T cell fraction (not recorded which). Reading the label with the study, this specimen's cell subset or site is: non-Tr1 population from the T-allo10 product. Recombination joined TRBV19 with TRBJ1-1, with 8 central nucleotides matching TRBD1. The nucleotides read TGTGCCAGTAGATACCAGGACAGGGCCTCCGAAGCTTTCTTT. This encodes CASRYQDRASEAFF.